Below are 27 T cell receptor beta chains sequenced from a single sample in a study of vaccination effects on CD4 cells after COVID-19. Once cultured for about 9 days, the cells underwent separation to obtain CD4+ T cells. These TCRs' antigens remain unknown. Measured with immunoSEQ multiplex PCR; TCRdb has only the in-frame clones, and not every one. The sample contains about 46,000 clones, roughly 72% of which appear only once. Here the sequenced sample was CD4+ T cells from PBMCs cultured without peptide, taken before COVID-19 vaccination. All receptors come from a human donor who had a prior SARS-CoV-2 infection.

Here the CDR3 reads CASSQELDSNEQFF. The DNA for the CDR3 is TGCGCCAGCAGCCAAGAATTGGACAGCAATGAGCAGTTCTTC. The chain employs TRBV4-3 and TRBJ2-1; the D gene is possibly TRBD1 (6 bases). V was cut by 0 bases and J by 6 bases, with 9 bases left in between. The CDR3 runs to 14 residues. Germline CDR1 LGHNA, CDR2 YSLEER.

J is TRBJ2-3 and V is TRBV7-3; 8 bases match TRBD2. CDR3 length: 14 residues. V was pared by 6 bases and J by 3 bases, with 5 bases of the junction left unmatched. In germline, CDR1 is SGHTA, CDR2 FQGTGA. CDR3 in amino acids: CASSLSSGTDTQYF. CDR3 sequence (DNA): TGTGCCAGCAGTCTTTCTAGCGGGACAGATACGCAGTATTTT.

The rearrangement links TRBV5-1 to TRBJ2-5, with no clear D. Trimming removed 4 bases at V and 5 bases at J, with 15 bases between. The CDR3 has 14 amino acids. Per germline, CDR1 SGHRS and CDR2 YFSETQ. The CDR3 loop reads CASSPGLPGETQYF. The CDR3, as DNA: TGCGCCAGCAGCCCGGGCCTCCCGGGCGAGACCCAGTACTTC.

This chain links TRBV19 with TRBJ2-7; 9 positions match TRBD1. The CDR3 is made up of 14 amino acids. With 5 bases clipped from V and 5 bases from J, the junction kept 7 bases outside the gene matches. Looked up from germline, CDR1 is LNHDA and CDR2 is SQIVND (reference sequence). CDR3 sequence: CASSHWDRADEQYF. Here the CDR3 DNA reads TGTGCCAGTAGTCATTGGGACAGGGCTGACGAGCAGTACTTC. Using reference TRBV19 and TRBJ2-7 for the parts outside the CDR3, the full variable domain is DGGITQSPKYLFRKEGQNVTLSCEQNLNHDAMYWYRQDPGQGLRLIYYSQIVNDFQKGDIAEGYSVSREKKESFPLTVTSAQKNPTAFYLCASSHWDRADEQYFGPGTRLTVT.

V is TRBV3-1 (or the pseudogene TRBV3-2) and J is TRBJ1-2, with D perhaps TRBD1 (6 bases). Germline V gene data show CDR1 as LGHDT and CDR2 as YNNKEL (reference sequence). The CDR3 runs to 16 residues. Trimming cost V 0 bases and J 5 bases, with 16 bases left between them. CDR3 coding DNA: TGTGCCAGCAGCCAAGATGGTCGGACAGCGCCATATGGCTACACCTTC. It codes for CASSQDGRTAPYGYTF.

The V and J genes are TRBV19 and TRBJ2-5; D unclear. The CDR3 covers 16 residues. The germline gives CDR1 LNHDA, CDR2 SQIVND (reference sequence). Trimming removed 3 bases at V and 0 bases at J, with 14 bases between. The CDR3 reads CASSMVGMGYQETQYF. The CDR3 nucleotides are TGTGCCAGTAGTATGGTGGGGATGGGGTACCAAGAGACCCAGTACTTC.

This clone was observed a handful of times. The genes are TRBV3-1 (or the pseudogene TRBV3-2) and TRBJ1-6, with 8 bases aligning to TRBD1. This CDR3 has 15 amino acids. Germline CDR1 LGHDT, CDR2 YNNKEL (reference sequence). Trimming at V came to 4 bases and at J to 10 bases, leaving 9 bases not matched to a gene. The CDR3 nucleotides read TGTGCCAGCAGCCCCGCGACAGGGGATGGCTCACCCCTCCACTTT. It specifies CASSPATGDGSPLHF.

V usage is TRBV7-6 and J usage is TRBJ2-7; 8 nucleotides align to TRBD2. Germline CDR1 SGHVS, CDR2 FNYEAQ. The length of the CDR3 is 18 residues. V lost 2 bases to trimming and J lost 0 bases; unmatched junction nucleotides: 12. This chain's CDR3 is CASSLIPGGGSYSYEQYF. CDR3 bases: TGTGCCAGCAGCTTAATACCTGGCGGGGGGTCTTACTCCTACGAGCAGTACTTC.

The table lists this clone with a count of one. The chain employs TRBV6-2 or TRBV6-3 and TRBJ2-7, with D possibly matching TRBD1 (5 bases). CDR1 MNHEY and CDR2 SVGEGT come from the germline V gene. The CDR3 is 13 residues long. V was shortened by 4 bases and J by 2 bases, with 9 bases between the two germline ends. The CDR3 reads CASSWGGTYEQYF. The CDR3 DNA follows: TGTGCCAGCAGTTGGGGCGGAACCTACGAGCAGTACTTC.

This clone was seen a handful of times. V gene TRBV30 combines with J gene TRBJ1-6; D not resolved. The CDR3 consists of 18 residues. Germline assignment: CDR1 GTSNPN and CDR2 SVGIG (reference sequence). Trimming removed 0 bases at V and 0 bases at J, with 15 bases between. The CDR3 here is CAWSVVETFSSYNSPLHF. CDR3 nucleotides: TGTGCCTGGAGTGTAGTGGAGACCTTCAGCTCCTATAATTCACCCCTCCACTTT.

The rearrangement uses TRBV7-9 and TRBJ2-7, with TRBD1 matching 7 bases. The CDR3 runs 13 residues. Trimming at V came to 3 bases and at J to 4 bases, leaving 3 bases not matched to a gene. Germline values: CDR1 SEHNR, CDR2 FQNEAQ (reference sequence). DNA for the CDR3: TGTGCCAGCAGCTTCCGACAGGGTTACGAGCAGTACTTC. Translation gives CASSFRQGYEQYF.

This clone was counted a few times. V gene TRBV2 combines with J gene TRBJ1-1, with D unclear. The germline CDR1 and CDR2 sequences are SNHLY and FYNNEI. This CDR3 comprises 10 residues. CDR3 nucleotides: TGTGCTTGCGGCGTCTGGGGAGCTTTCTTT. It translates to CACGVWGAFF.

The genes are TRBV7-2 and TRBJ1-1, with D unclear. This CDR3 has 13 residues. Trimming pared 7 bases from V and 0 bases from J, leaving 9 bases between. Looked up from germline, CDR1 is SGHTA and CDR2 is FQGNSA. The CDR3 loop reads CASIRQLNTEAFF. CDR3 nucleotide sequence: TGTGCCAGCATCCGGCAATTGAACACTGAAGCTTTCTTT.

The rearrangement uses TRBV3-1 (or the pseudogene TRBV3-2) and TRBJ2-5; 7 nucleotides line up with TRBD2. The CDR3 length is 15 residues. The V gene end was trimmed by 2 bases and the J gene end by 5 bases; junction bases not matched to a gene: 8. The germline V gene encodes CDR1 LGHDT and CDR2 YNNKEL (reference sequence). CDR3 in amino acids: CASSQPRDYLETQYF. CDR3 nucleotides: TGTGCCAGCAGCCAACCGAGGGACTACCTGGAGACCCAGTACTTC.

This chain joins TRBV15 and TRBJ2-7; the D is unclear. V shed 4 bases and J shed 1 base, with 14 bases lying between them. Germline loops: CDR1 LNHNV, CDR2 YYDKDF (reference sequence). The CDR3 consists of 15 residues. This CDR3 is CATSNPGIFSYEQYF. CDR3 DNA: TGTGCCACCAGCAACCCAGGTATTTTTTCCTACGAGCAGTACTTC. Based on the CDR3 plus reference TRBV15 and TRBJ2-7, the full variable domain is DAMVIQNPRYQVTQFGKPVTLSCSQTLNHNVMYWYQQKSSQAPKLLFHYYDKDFNNEADTPDNFQSRRPNTSFCFLDIRSPGLGDTAMYLCATSNPGIFSYEQYFGPGTRLTVT.

J is TRBJ1-2 and V is TRBV28, with a possible D match to TRBD1 (6 bases). The CDR3 contains 12 residues. V was clipped by 6 bases and J by 5 bases, with 10 bases between them. From germline, CDR1 is MDHEN and CDR2 SYDVKM. The CDR3 DNA is TGTGCCAGCAGCCAAACAGGGTATGGCTACACCTTC. Translation gives CASSQTGYGYTF.

The gene calls are TRBV28 and TRBJ1-5; D gene ambiguous. V dropped 9 bases and J dropped 9 bases, with 21 bases sitting between them. CDR3 length equals 14 residues. CDR1 is MDHEN, CDR2 SYDVKM, per germline. The CDR3 DNA reads TGTGCCAGTAAACTGGCATCCGGCGCAGGGCCCCAGCATTTT. Residues: CASKLASGAGPQHF.

Only one count was recorded for this clone. V usage is TRBV7-3 and J usage is TRBJ1-2, with D possibly matching TRBD1 (5 bases). V was clipped by 2 bases and J by 7 bases, with 11 bases between them. This CDR3 comprises 13 residues. In germline, CDR1 is SGHTA, CDR2 FQGTGA. This CDR3 reads CASSLGGVGGYTF. CDR3 nucleotides: TGTGCCAGCAGCTTAGGGGGGGTCGGTGGCTACACCTTC.

The V and J genes are TRBV5-4 and TRBJ1-2; D ambiguous. There are 12 residues in the CDR3. V was pared by 4 bases and J by 2 bases, with 6 bases between. Germline V gene lookup returns CDR1 SGHNT and CDR2 YYREEE (reference sequence). In DNA form, the CDR3 reads TGTGCCAGCAGCCCGCGGAACTATGGCTACACCTTC. Translation: CASSPRNYGYTF.

In this sample, this clone is medium-sized. The J gene is TRBJ1-6, the V gene TRBV14; D remains unclear. V was trimmed by 6 bases and J by 9 bases, leaving 15 bases between them. The CDR3 is 14 residues long. Germline lookup yields CDR1 SGHDN and CDR2 FVKESK. CDR3 coding DNA: TGTGCCAGCAGGACCGGGATAGAGGGTTCACCCCTCCACTTT. This gives the protein CASRTGIEGSPLHF.

This clone occurred a few times. This chain links TRBV18 with TRBJ2-2; TRBD2 is a possible D gene (6 bases). V was clipped by 0 bases and J by 3 bases, with 11 bases between them. Germline loops: CDR1 KGHSH, CDR2 LQKENI. The CDR3 is 16 residues long. The CDR3 nucleotides read TGTGCCAGCTCACCACCTAGCGGCAGCTACACCGGGGAGCTGTTTTTT. This encodes CASSPPSGSYTGELFF.

This clone appeared a single time. This rearrangement joins TRBV2 to TRBJ1-6; D perhaps matches TRBD1 (6 bases). The germline V gene encodes CDR1 SNHLY and CDR2 FYNNEI. Trimming took off 2 bases at V and 2 bases at J, with 10 bases between the two ends. The CDR3 is 16 amino acids. For the CDR3, the DNA is TGTGCCAGCAGTGAACAGGGGCGGACCTATAATTCACCCCTCCACTTT. Its translation: CASSEQGRTYNSPLHF. Variable domain in full (rest from reference TRBV2 and TRBJ1-6): EPEVTQTPSHQVTQMGQEVILRCVPISNHLYFYWYRQILGQKVEFLVSFYNNEISEKSEIFDDQFSVERPDGSNFTLKIRSTKLEDSAMYFCASSEQGRTYNSPLHFGNGTRLTVT.

This clone showed up just once. The V call is TRBV5-3, the J call TRBJ1-2, with D hard to call. TRBV5-3 is an open reading frame, and its role is uncertain. This CDR3 spans 13 amino acids. V dropped 0 bases and J dropped 8 bases, with 11 bases sitting between them. The CDR3 sequence is CARSLDAGSGYTF. The CDR3, as DNA: TGTGCCAGAAGCTTGGATGCCGGAAGCGGCTACACCTTC.

This clone was seen a handful of times. V gene TRBV6-2 or TRBV6-3 combines with J gene TRBJ1-1; 8 bases agree with TRBD1. J was trimmed by 1 base and V by 2 bases; bases with no gene match: 6. Germline lookup yields CDR1 MNHEY and CDR2 SVGEGT. CDR3 length: 16 residues. For the CDR3, the DNA is TGTGCCAGCAGTTACACGATTACAGGGGGGAACACTGAAGCTTTCTTT. Protein product: CASSYTITGGNTEAFF.

This chain connects TRBV11-2 to TRBJ2-3; TRBD2 might be the D (5 bases). With 3 bases removed from V and 0 bases from J, the gap between germline ends came to 7 bases. The CDR3 sequence is 14 residues long. The germline CDR1 and CDR2 sequences are SGHAT and FQNNGV. Written as DNA, the CDR3 is TGTGCCAGCAGCTTTAGCGTTAGCACAGATACGCAGTATTTT. This encodes CASSFSVSTDTQYF.

The rearrangement links TRBV3-1 (or the pseudogene TRBV3-2) to TRBJ2-7; 16 bases fit TRBD2. The junction had 6 bases not matched to a gene; V was cut back by 4 bases and J by 6 bases. Germline lookup yields CDR1 LGHDT and CDR2 YNNKEL (reference sequence). The CDR3 contains 16 residues. This CDR3 reads CASSPSGTSGRGEQYF. Written as DNA, the CDR3 is TGTGCCAGCAGCCCTTCCGGGACTAGCGGGAGGGGCGAGCAGTACTTC.

The chain recombines TRBV5-1 with TRBJ2-2; D remains ambiguous. V was trimmed by 1 base and J by 3 bases, leaving 10 bases between them. The germline V gene has CDR1 SGHRS and CDR2 YFSETQ. The CDR3 has 15 amino acids. CDR3 sequence reads: CASSLSTTHTGELFF. For the CDR3, the DNA is TGCGCCAGCAGCTTGTCGACGACCCACACCGGGGAGCTGTTTTTT.